The 10 T cell receptor beta chains below all came from one sample that was sequenced in a study of T cells after yellow fever vaccination. TCRdb re-derived calls from the 5' RACE reads in MiXCR, one entry per CDR3 protein. The sample includes roughly 140,000 distinct CDR3 sequences, 7.7% of them seen just once. Sequencing used CD4+ T cells sorted from PBMCs, obtained 5 days after the yellow fever booster vaccination. The receptors were gathered from a man younger than 40 who received the YFV17D yellow fever vaccine.

The sample holds many counts of this clonotype. Sequence at one end of the junction differs from germline and may be a read error. The genes are TRBV5-1 and TRBJ2-7; D is possibly TRBD2 (6 bases). CDR1 and CDR2 (germline): SGHRS, YFSETQ. This CDR3 is built from 14 residues. CDR3 in amino acids: CASRLEGTTYEQYF. CDR3 coding DNA: TGCGCCAGCAGGTTGGAGGGGACCACCTACGAGCAGTACTTC.

This clonotype was counted ten times or more. J is TRBJ2-6 and V is TRBV23-1; a weak D match, TRBD1 (5 bases). TRBV23-1 is given ORF status, its function remaining uncertain. The V end was cut by 9 bases, the J end by 1 base, with 16 bases between. The CDR3 has 16 amino acids. The DNA for the CDR3 is TGCGCCAGGCCACAGGCCATACAGTCTGGGGCCAACGTCCTGACTTTC. This gives the protein CARPQAIQSGANVLTF.

This clonotype appeared many times. This sequence joins TRBV5-1 and TRBJ1-6; a possible D gene is TRBD1 (5 bases). Trimming left V 1 base short and J 7 bases short, with 9 bases between. CDR1 is SGHRS, CDR2 YFSETQ, per germline. CDR3 size: 14 residues. The CDR3 protein is CASSLNAGNSPLHF. CDR3 coding DNA: TGCGCCAGCAGCTTGAATGCAGGGAATTCACCCCTCCACTTT.

This clonotype was seen ten or more times. The rearrangement joins TRBV24-1 to TRBJ2-5; maybe TRBD2 (5 bases). The CDR3 is made up of 15 amino acids. Germline assignment: CDR1 KGHDR and CDR2 SFDVKD. V shed 5 bases and J shed 2 bases, with 14 bases lying between them. The CDR3 here is CATSAGRRIQETQYF. In DNA form, the CDR3 reads TGTGCCACCAGTGCGGGGAGACGAATACAAGAGACCCAGTACTTC.

This clonotype came up many times. The chain joins TRBV25-1 to TRBJ2-7, with 9 bases fitting TRBD2. The ends lost 6 bases at V and 1 base at J; junction bases unmatched: 1. The germline V gene has CDR1 MGHDK and CDR2 SYGVNS. This CDR3 contains 13 residues. The CDR3 DNA is TGTGCCAGCAGGCTAGCGGGATCCTACGAGCAGTACTTC. It is translated as CASRLAGSYEQYF.

This clonotype has ten or more counts. This rearrangement joins TRBV10-3 to TRBJ2-6; D is ambiguous. The CDR3 consists of 16 residues. The germline V gene encodes CDR1 ENHRY and CDR2 SYGVKD. V was trimmed by 4 bases and J by 4 bases, leaving 14 bases between them. CDR3: CAISVERADGANVLTF. The CDR3 nucleotides read TGTGCCATCAGTGTGGAACGTGCGGACGGGGCCAACGTCCTGACTTTC.

Ten or more counts support this clonotype. The gene calls are TRBV20-1 and TRBJ2-4; 12 bases agree with TRBD2. Germline CDR1 and CDR2: DFQATT and SNEGSKA (reference sequence). The CDR3 covers 14 residues. J gave up 6 bases and V 4 bases, and 4 bases lay outside the gene matches. The CDR3 nucleotides read TGCAGTGCTAAGACTAGCGGGAGTGTAAACATTCAGTACTTC. Its translation: CSAKTSGSVNIQYF.

This clonotype showed up many times. The chain has TRBV10-3 and TRBJ2-1, with TRBD2 identical over 13 bases. This CDR3 contains 19 residues. J lost 0 bases, V lost 6 bases, and 11 bases had no gene match. The V gene's germline CDR1 is ENHRY and CDR2 SYGVKD. The chain's CDR3 is CAISSGTSGVSSSYNEQFF. CDR3 nucleotide sequence: TGTGCCATCAGCTCCGGGACTAGCGGGGTTAGTAGCTCCTACAATGAGCAGTTCTTC.

This chain joins TRBV25-1 and TRBJ2-6; D remains unclear. Trimming pared 6 bases from V and 4 bases from J, leaving 16 bases between. The germline CDR1 and CDR2 sequences are MGHDK and SYGVNS. This CDR3 has 16 amino acids. The CDR3 region has the DNA TGTGCCAGCAGCGCCAGGCTCAGCTCGGGGGCCAACGTCCTGACTTTC. Translated, it gives CASSARLSSGANVLTF.

This chain connects TRBV6-5 to TRBJ2-1; D remains unclear. The CDR3 runs 13 residues. The V end was cut by 2 bases, the J end by 4 bases, with 6 bases between. Looked up from germline, CDR1 is MNHEY and CDR2 is SVGAGI. The CDR3, as DNA: TGTGCCAGCAGTTACAGCCCGTACAATGAGCAGTTCTTC. Translated: CASSYSPYNEQFF.